The source of this T cell receptor beta chain is a study of blood T cell repertoires in COVID-19. On the study more broadly: Samples taken during acute and convalescent COVID-19 were collected in the United States, Italy and Spain. In each case, the material was cDNA or gDNA derived from T cells, B-cell-depleted T cells, or PBMCs.

As originally analysed: Nucleated cell counts were estimated from reference gene primer amplification. Sequencing used immunoSEQ multiplex PCR; TCRdb keeps in-frame clones, though not all of them. D and trimming were read from the DNA, whereas the V and J calls and clone size are those reported in that table. The sample gives more than 200,000 clones, approximately 80% of which show up once; roughly 4.9% is in the top ten. Trimming stripped 2 bases from V and 2 bases from J, with 16 bases between. Germline loops: CDR1 SGHAT, CDR2 FQNNGV. This CDR3 comprises 16 residues. What was sequenced was peripheral blood. The receptor was isolated from a woman aged 80 or over with active or convalescent COVID-19. The V call is TRBV11-2, the J call TRBJ2-7; no definite D call. As DNA, the CDR3 is TGTGCCAGCAGCTTATTGGGCTCAAGAGTAGCCTACGAGCAGTACTTC. Its protein product is CASSLLGSRVAYEQYF.